This T cell receptor (beta chain) was captured by sequencing in a study of blood T cell repertoires in COVID-19. Looking at the study overall: PBMCs, B-cell-depleted T cells, or T cells were the source of the cDNA or gDNA that made up the material.

Authors' data handling: Estimated nucleated cell counts came from reference gene primer amplification. Sequenced by immunoSEQ multiplex PCR; TCRdb stores in-frame clones only, minus some. D and trimming come from the DNA, and the V and J calls and clone size come from that table. Altogether 440,000 or so clones are present, around nine tenths being singletons, with the ten largest covering less than 2%. While infection was still active, Seattle patients were enrolled and then followed longitudinally. Sequencing was carried out using peripheral blood. The sequence derives from a woman aged 40 to 50 with COVID-19, enrolled during active disease.

In DNA form, the CDR3 reads TGTGCCAGCTCACCCAGCAGGGATGAGCAGTTCTTC. Translation: CASSPSRDEQFF. The J gene is TRBJ2-1, the V gene TRBV18; tentative D call: TRBD1 (5 bases). The CDR3 runs 12 residues. The V and J ends lost 3 bases and 8 bases respectively, with 8 bases between them. CDR1 is KGHSH and CDR2 is LQKENI in the germline V gene.